This T cell receptor beta chain was found in a study of breast tumors, draining lymph nodes, adjacent tissues. This clonotype was seen many times. What it binds is not known. Study-level findings and limits: Data only fit, rather than demonstrated, lymph node origin of most tumor T cells. Tumor repertoires ranked between lymph nodes and nontumor tissue in diversity, with V and J gene preferences. Findings are consistent with lymph node origin and intratumoral expansion of most tumor T cells.

The CDR3 length is 11 residues. Trimming removed 4 bases from V and 3 bases from J, with 4 bases in between. Germline-derived CDR1 and CDR2 are MDHEN and SYDVKM. Breast cancer patients provided tissue from their axillary draining lymph nodes. MiXCR, applied by TCRdb to the multiplex PCR reads, yields one record per CDR3 protein. This table holds around 140,000 distinct CDR3 sequences, around 22% found once. The chain links TRBV28 to TRBJ2-7; unclear D gene. Sequencing input: axillary lymph node tissue. The sequence was obtained from a female donor with breast cancer. Some clones in this sample may be carry-over from other donors' samples. The CDR3 loop is CASSSHYEQYF. The CDR3 DNA reads as TGTGCCAGCAGTTCCCACTACGAGCAGTACTTC.